This is a list of T cell receptor beta chains from one sample in a study of blood T cells in healthy people across ages. TCRdb reprocessed the 5' RACE reads with MiXCR, giving one entry per CDR3 protein. Among roughly 1.5 million distinct CDR3 sequences listed, approximately 39% were seen once. The sample taken for sequencing was blood. Source of these receptors: a woman aged 18-29 years in good health. CDR3s leave out the opening cysteine and the closing phenylalanine or tryptophan. The order of the fields is V gene, J gene, CDR3 protein.

>TRBV5-1|TRBJ2-1
ASSLEASYNEQF
>TRBV5-6|TRBJ2-7
ASSLASSGSSSYEQY
>TRBV4-3|TRBJ1-2
ASSQELQGTTYGYT
>TRBV2|.
ASSEESSETQY
>TRBV10-3|TRBJ2-6
AISRDRGLTSGANVLT
>TRBV6-5|TRBJ2-5
ASSYGISGRVETQY
>TRBV27|TRBJ2-1
ASFGLARQNEQF
>TRBV27|TRBJ1-5
ASRVQGNLQPQH
>TRBV28|TRBJ2-5
ASSTKRQETQY
>TRBV20-1|TRBJ2-3
SARLAHTQY
>TRBV29-1|TRBJ2-7
SVELSPRGYEQY
>TRBV11-2|TRBJ2-1
ASSLAGTNEQF
>TRBV25-1|TRBJ2-4
ASSGFHAKNIQY
>TRBV12-3/TRBV12-4|TRBJ1-1
ASSLRGAVTEAF
>TRBV12-3/TRBV12-4|TRBJ2-7
ASTFGGDEQY
>TRBV2|TRBJ2-7
ASSVLREGETQS
>TRBV7-9|TRBJ2-7
ASSPVVSYEQY
>TRBV12-3/TRBV12-4|TRBJ2-5
ASSLLAGPYGQY
>TRBV15|TRBJ2-2
ATSRVKGNTGELF
>TRBV20-1|TRBJ1-1
SAIRDRALGAF
>TRBV6-5|TRBJ2-1
ASSFSRANNEQF
>TRBV7-9|.
ASSLYHGTSRYNEQY
>TRBV12-3/TRBV12-4|TRBJ2-5
ASSLWTSGETQY
>TRBV11-2|TRBJ1-2
ASSLEARSNYGYT
>TRBV12-3/TRBV12-4|TRBJ1-2
ASSRTDVDYGYT
>TRBV14|TRBJ2-3
ASSRRGARAQY
>TRBV7-9|TRBJ2-7
ASSRGLAPAYEQY
>TRBV18|TRBJ2-3
ASSPVRLAGTDTQY
>TRBV28|TRBJ2-3
ASSFPKSSGSPDTQY
>TRBV25-1|TRBJ1-1
ASSESERLNTEAF
>TRBV4-3|TRBJ2-7
ASSQGWTSGLAYEQY
>TRBV7-2|TRBJ2-3
ASSQNGQGTDTQY
>TRBV6-2/TRBV6-3|TRBJ2-1
ASSEWEGQF
>TRBV7-2|TRBJ1-4
ASSLTIYEKLF
>TRBV20-1|TRBJ2-3
STQWGTTDTQY
>TRBV4-1|TRBJ2-3
ASSQLAGGPVDTQY
>TRBV6-4|TRBJ2-2
ASSDRGGTGELF
>TRBV30|TRBJ2-1
AWSLPNYNEQF
>TRBV7-9|TRBJ2-3
ASSLDYDTQY
>TRBV20-1|TRBJ2-3
SARAGGDGNTQY
>TRBV20-1|TRBJ2-1
SAHGPGRAYYNEQF
>TRBV6-1|TRBJ1-4
ASSDTAVRTNEKLF
>TRBV7-9|TRBJ1-4
ASSLVLLQNEKLF
>TRBV7-2|TRBJ2-5
ASSLFGGAGQETQY
>TRBV19|TRBJ2-7
ASSVSAGSRVHEQY
>TRBV6-6|TRBJ2-3
ASRIGLERADTQY
>TRBV7-9|TRBJ2-1
ASSFSSGNGEQF
>TRBV6-2/TRBV6-3|TRBJ2-5
ASSPRATQY
>TRBV15|TRBJ2-3
ATSPSRLAGVSYMQY
>TRBV29-1|TRBJ2-3
SVVFAQYLHDTQY
>TRBV6-2/TRBV6-3|TRBJ1-4
ASSFTGTGGLGDEKLF
>TRBV7-2|TRBJ2-3
ASSLEGGSTDTQY